The TCR beta chain under discussion was sequenced for a study of T cell changes during pregnancy in multiple sclerosis. TCRdb's table, derived via immunoSEQ multiplex PCR, lists solely in-frame clones and lacks some. The sample lists around 95,000 clones, 85% to 95% occurring once. Looked up from germline, CDR1 is LNHNV and CDR2 is YYDKDF (reference sequence). Trimming shortened V by 1 base and J by 8 bases, and 25 bases separated the two germline ends. The CDR3 length is 18 residues. This clone was observed a few times. This chain joins TRBV15 and TRBJ2-3, with D tentatively TRBD2 (6 bases). The source was peripheral blood, collected after pregnancy. This receptor was obtained from a female donor in good health, enrolled as a control in a pregnancy study. The CDR3 spells CATSRGSVGGKIGGTQYF. The CDR3 region has the DNA TGTGCCACCAGCAGAGGGTCAGTCGGGGGAAAAATAGGAGGTACGCAGTATTTT.